This TCR beta chain emerged from a study of blood T cell repertoires in COVID-19. Original analysis: The authors estimated nucleated cell counts from reference gene primer amplification. Some clones are missing from TCRdb's copy, which holds only in-frame ones; the method was immunoSEQ multiplex PCR. V, J and clone size are taken as reported in that table, and D and trimming were inferred from the DNA itself. This sample has nearly 350,000 clones, with over 70% found just once. Germline CDR1 DFQATT, CDR2 SNEGSKA (reference sequence). The CDR3 has 13 residues. The ends lost 3 bases at V and 9 bases at J; junction bases unmatched: 7.

V usage is TRBV20-1 and J usage is TRBJ2-1; 8 bases align to TRBD2. What was sequenced was peripheral blood. The sequence derives from a young man with active or convalescent COVID-19. The CDR3 nucleotides are TGCAGTGCTAGTAGCGGGGCAACTAGTGAGCAGTTCTTC. Protein product: CSASSGATSEQFF.